A selection of T cell receptor beta chains follows, all from one sample in a study of tumor-infiltrating lymphocytes in glioblastoma multiforme. TCRdb reprocessed the multiplex PCR reads with MiXCR, giving one entry per CDR3 protein. The sample includes some 15,000 distinct CDR3 sequences, roughly 73% of them seen just once. Sequences were obtained from brain tumor tissue. These receptors all stem from a male donor with glioblastoma. Both conserved end residues are part of each CDR3. A D gene is named only where the DNA matches it firmly. Clone size appears in some rows only: once, few, many, or a class for an expanded clone.

v_call: TRBV11-3
j_call: TRBJ2-1
clone_size: NA
d_call: NA
cdr3_aa: CASSLEGWNNEQFF
cdr3_nt: TGTGCCAGCAGCTTAGAGGGGTGGAACAATGAGCAGTTCTTC

v_call: TRBV11-2
j_call: TRBJ1-1
clone_size: NA
d_call: NA
cdr3_aa: CARSLGGVNTEAFF
cdr3_nt: TGTGCCAGGAGCTTAGGAGGAGTGAACACTGAAGCTTTCTTT

v_call: TRBV11-3
j_call: TRBJ2-1
clone_size: NA
d_call: NA
cdr3_aa: CASSSRGAGEQLF
cdr3_nt: TGTGCCAGTAGCTCGAGGGGGGCGGGTGAGCAGCTCTTC

v_call: TRBV6-1
j_call: TRBJ2-7
clone_size: NA
d_call: NA
cdr3_aa: CAGIRAGRSEQYF
cdr3_nt: TGTGCCGGCATTCGGGCAGGGCGGTCCGAACAGTACTTC

v_call: TRBV11-2
j_call: TRBJ2-3
clone_size: NA
d_call: NA
cdr3_aa: CASSILVGEDTQYF
cdr3_nt: TGTGCCAGCAGTATTCTAGTGGGTGAGGATACGCAGTATTTT

v_call: TRBV29-1
j_call: TRBJ2-7
clone_size: NA
d_call: TRBD2
cdr3_aa: CSGRLAGGILYF
cdr3_nt: TGCAGCGGGCGGCTAGCGGGAGGGATCCTGTACTTC

v_call: TRBV6-6
j_call: TRBJ1-1
clone_size: NA
d_call: NA
cdr3_aa: CASSKTENTEAFF
cdr3_nt: TGTGCCAGCAGTAAAACAGAGAACACTGAAGCTTTCTTT

v_call: TRBV29-1
j_call: TRBJ2-1
clone_size: NA
d_call: NA
cdr3_aa: CSVSQGFGLDKDEQFF
cdr3_nt: TGCAGCGTTTCCCAGGGATTTGGGCTCGACAAGGATGAGCAGTTCTTC

v_call: TRBV7-9
j_call: TRBJ1-1
clone_size: many
d_call: NA
cdr3_aa: CASSLAGRMAFF
cdr3_nt: TGTGCCAGCAGCTTAGCCGGTCGGATGGCTTTCTTT

v_call: TRBV4-3
j_call: TRBJ2-6
clone_size: NA
d_call: NA
cdr3_aa: CASSQAAASGANVLTF
cdr3_nt: TGCGCCAGCAGCCAAGCTGCAGCTTCTGGGGCCAACGTCCTGACTTTC

v_call: TRBV4-1
j_call: TRBJ1-1
clone_size: NA
d_call: TRBD1
cdr3_aa: CASSPDQTGRTEAFF
cdr3_nt: TGCGCCAGCAGCCCAGACCAGACAGGGCGAACTGAAGCTTTCTTT

v_call: TRBV7-9
j_call: TRBJ2-3
clone_size: NA
d_call: NA
cdr3_aa: CANSQLRPSTDTQYF
cdr3_nt: TGTGCCAACAGCCAGCTCAGGCCCTCCACAGATACGCAATATTTT

v_call: TRBV28
j_call: TRBJ1-3
clone_size: NA
d_call: NA
cdr3_aa: CASSLRAGNTIYF
cdr3_nt: TGTGCCAGCAGTTTAAGGGCTGGAAACACCATATATTTT

v_call: TRBV11-2
j_call: TRBJ2-3
clone_size: few
d_call: NA
cdr3_aa: CASSLTGTQYF
cdr3_nt: TGTGCCAGCAGCTTAACGGGTACGCAGTATTTT

v_call: TRBV11-2
j_call: TRBJ2-7
clone_size: NA
d_call: TRBD1
cdr3_aa: CASSIGTAYEQYF
cdr3_nt: TGTGCCAGCAGCATCGGGACAGCCTACGAGCAGTACTTC

v_call: TRBV30
j_call: TRBJ1-6
clone_size: many
d_call: NA
cdr3_aa: CAWSEGTSNSPLHF
cdr3_nt: TGTGCCTGGAGTGAAGGGACCTCGAATTCACCCCTCCACTTT

v_call: TRBV11-2
j_call: TRBJ2-3
clone_size: few
d_call: NA
cdr3_aa: CASSLEDGNTQYF
cdr3_nt: TGTGCCAGCAGCTTAGAAGACGGAAATACGCAGTATTTT

v_call: TRBV6-1
j_call: TRBJ1-5
clone_size: NA
d_call: TRBD1
cdr3_aa: CASSEGQGANQPQHF
cdr3_nt: TGTGCCAGCAGTGAAGGACAGGGGGCTAACCAGCCCCAGCATTTT

v_call: TRBV20-1
j_call: TRBJ1-1
clone_size: few
d_call: NA
cdr3_aa: CSVRGSGTHTEAFF
cdr3_nt: TGCAGTGTTAGAGGCAGCGGAACACACACTGAAGCTTTCTTT

v_call: TRBV5-5
j_call: TRBJ2-7
clone_size: NA
d_call: NA
cdr3_aa: CASGLGVRSGYEQYF
cdr3_nt: TGTGCCAGCGGCTTAGGTGTCAGATCGGGCTACGAGCAGTACTTC

v_call: TRBV29-1
j_call: TRBJ2-3
clone_size: NA
d_call: NA
cdr3_aa: CSVVGGSDTQYF
cdr3_nt: TGCAGCGTAGTGGGCGGATCAGATACGCAGTATTTT

v_call: TRBV28
j_call: TRBJ2-1
clone_size: NA
d_call: TRBD2
cdr3_aa: CASIRVAGVGNEQFF
cdr3_nt: TGTGCCAGCATAAGGGTAGCGGGAGTTGGCAATGAGCAGTTCTTC

v_call: TRBV20-1
j_call: TRBJ2-1
clone_size: NA
d_call: NA
cdr3_aa: CSAPSGLEQFF
cdr3_nt: TGCAGTGCCCCAAGCGGGCTTGAGCAGTTCTTC

v_call: TRBV29-1
j_call: TRBJ1-1
clone_size: NA
d_call: NA
cdr3_aa: CSVDGGVNTEAFF
cdr3_nt: TGCAGCGTTGATGGGGGGGTGAACACTGAAGCTTTCTTT

v_call: TRBV12-3/TRBV12-4
j_call: TRBJ2-5
clone_size: NA
d_call: NA
cdr3_aa: CATATGRLRRETQYF
cdr3_nt: TGTGCCACCGCGACGGGACGCCTAAGGCGAGAGACCCAGTACTTC

v_call: TRBV29-1
j_call: TRBJ2-1
clone_size: NA
d_call: NA
cdr3_aa: CSVEGGNSYDEQFF
cdr3_nt: TGCAGCGTTGAGGGCGGCAATAGCTACGATGAGCAGTTCTTC